Listed here are 3 T cell receptor beta chains from one sample, sequenced in a study of blood T cell repertoires in COVID-19. The method was immunoSEQ multiplex PCR; TCRdb's version includes in-frame clones alone and lacks a portion of them. The sample records about 75,000 clones, roughly 90% being singletons. Material for sequencing was peripheral blood. All receptors derive from a human donor in a cohort sampled during active COVID-19.

Note on this clone: At the DNA level, this CDR3 is encoded by other sequences in the same sample as well. The chain is built from TRBV28 and TRBJ1-1; TRBD1 aligns across 7 bases. The CDR3 contains 16 residues. CDR1 is MDHEN, CDR2 SYDVKM, per germline. J gave up 1 base and V 1 base, and 6 bases lay outside the gene matches. CDR3 DNA sequence: TGTGCCAGCAGTTTATTAGGGACAGCTTCGAACACTGAAGCTTTCTTT. Translating gives CASSLLGTASNTEAFF.

This chain joins TRBV14 and TRBJ2-2; TRBD2 might be the D (5 bases). The CDR3 loop spans 17 amino acids. The germline V gene has CDR1 SGHDN and CDR2 FVKESK. With 2 bases removed from V and 1 base from J, the gap between germline ends came to 14 bases. Written as DNA, the CDR3 is TGTGCCAGCAGCCAACACCTTGGACTTAAGAACACCGGGGAGCTGTTTTTT. Its protein is CASSQHLGLKNTGELFF.

The chain is built from TRBV5-1 and TRBJ2-2; maybe TRBD2 (5 bases). The CDR3 spans 17 residues. V gave up 0 bases and J gave up 4 bases, with 16 bases separating them. Germline-derived CDR1 and CDR2 are SGHRS and YFSETQ. CDR3 nucleotides: TGCGCCAGCAGCTTGGAAGTGGCAAGGGCGGGCACCGGGGAGCTGTTTTTT. It encodes CASSLEVARAGTGELFF.